These 23 T cell receptor beta chains share one sample of origin, sequenced in a study of blood T cell repertoires in COVID-19. Sequencing was performed with immunoSEQ multiplex PCR; in TCRdb, only in-frame clones are kept and a portion is missing. The table has about 130,000 clones, less than 85% seen once. The sequenced sample was peripheral blood. These receptors all stem from a woman aged 55-69 years with acute or convalescent COVID-19.

Here the CDR3 reads CASSKRLAGGRDTQYF. CDR3 DNA: TGTGCCAGTAGTAAACGGCTAGCGGGGGGAAGAGATACGCAGTATTTT. The rearrangement links TRBV19 to TRBJ2-3, with 11 bases that match TRBD2. This CDR3 has 16 residues. V lost 4 bases to trimming and J lost 5 bases; unmatched junction nucleotides: 8. The germline gives CDR1 LNHDA, CDR2 SQIVND (reference sequence).

The CDR3 here is CASSLGGQGAEKLFF. As DNA, the CDR3 is TGCGCCAGCAGCTTGGGGGGACAGGGGGCTGAAAAACTGTTTTTT. The V gene is TRBV5-1, the J gene TRBJ1-4, with TRBD1 identical over 12 bases. The length of the CDR3 is 15 residues. Germline trimming cut 0 bases from V and 7 bases from J; bases unmatched to any gene: 1. Germline lookup yields CDR1 SGHRS and CDR2 YFSETQ.

The chain recombines TRBV6-5 with TRBJ1-2, with TRBD1 matching 7 bases. The CDR3 extends over 14 amino acids. V shed 6 bases, J shed 4 bases, and the junction held 8 bases outside the gene matches. Looked up from germline, CDR1 is MNHEY and CDR2 is SVGAGI. In nucleotides, the CDR3 is TGTGCCAGCAGACCAGACAGGGTAGTCTATGGCTACACCTTC. Its translation: CASRPDRVVYGYTF.

This clone has a handful of counts. The chain uses TRBV4-1 and TRBJ1-2; tentative D call: TRBD1 (5 bases). This CDR3 contains 13 residues. With 0 bases removed from V and 4 bases from J, the gap between germline ends came to 6 bases. The V gene's germline CDR1 is MGHRA and CDR2 YSYEKL. In DNA, the CDR3 is TGCGCCAGCAGCCAAGATAGGGGCTATGGCTACACCTTC. Its translation: CASSQDRGYGYTF.

This clone was observed a handful of times. V is TRBV7-3 and J is TRBJ2-3; 7 bases are a match to TRBD1. CDR1 and CDR2 from the germline V gene are SGHTA and FQGTGA. CDR3 size: 15 residues. J gave up 0 bases and V 5 bases, and 5 bases lay outside the gene matches. The CDR3 sequence: CASSPGTASTDTQYF. CDR3 nucleotides: TGTGCCAGCAGCCCCGGGACAGCTAGCACAGATACGCAGTATTTT.

The J gene is TRBJ1-5, the V gene TRBV19; D gene ambiguous. V was pared by 7 bases and J by 5 bases, with 15 bases between. This CDR3 contains 14 residues. Germline CDR1 reads LNHDA; CDR2 reads SQIVND (reference sequence). DNA of the CDR3: TGTGCCAGTACCCTATCGGGAGGATATCAGCCCCAGCATTTT. This codes for CASTLSGGYQPQHF.

V gene TRBV6-5 combines with J gene TRBJ1-6; 11 bases are a match to TRBD1. Germline V lookup: CDR1 MNHEY, CDR2 SVGAGI. This CDR3 has 15 residues. After removal of 6 bases from V and 6 bases from J, the junction contained 4 bases not matched to a gene. This CDR3 is CASRWDRGTNSPLHF. CDR3 nucleotide sequence: TGTGCCAGCAGATGGGACAGGGGGACTAATTCACCCCTCCACTTT.

This clone was observed once. This chain links TRBV25-1 with TRBJ1-1, with 7 positions matching TRBD1. J lost 11 bases, V lost 3 bases, and 6 bases had no gene match. CDR1 and CDR2 from the germline V gene are MGHDK and SYGVNS. This CDR3 contains 12 residues. CDR3 loop: CASSDRQGEAFF. Here the CDR3 DNA reads TGTGCCAGCAGTGACAGACAGGGAGAGGCTTTCTTT.

The rearrangement joins TRBV11-2 to TRBJ2-2; 8 nucleotides line up with TRBD2. CDR3 length: 14 amino acids. The V gene end was trimmed by 5 bases and the J gene end by 4 bases; junction bases not matched to a gene: 3. The germline gives CDR1 SGHAT, CDR2 FQNNGV. The CDR3 coding sequence is TGTGCCAGCAGCCCCCGGGAGGGCACCGGGGAGCTGTTTTTT. Translation: CASSPREGTGELFF.

The chain combines TRBV5-1 with TRBJ2-5; the D gene is possibly TRBD1 (6 bases). CDR3 length: 13 residues. V lost 4 bases and J 5 bases, leaving 12 bases between the germline ends. Germline V CDR1 and CDR2: SGHRS, YFSETQ. CDR3 sequence (DNA): TGCGCCAGCAGCCCGGGACAAGGGGAGACCCAGTACTTC. Residues: CASSPGQGETQYF.

This clone was counted between two and nine times. The gene calls are TRBV6-5 and TRBJ2-5; no firm D call. Germline V gene lookup returns CDR1 MNHEY and CDR2 SVGAGI. CDR3 length equals 14 residues. Between the trimmed V and J ends, which lost 7 bases and 3 bases, there was a span of 15 bases. The CDR3: CASILGSLEETQYF. CDR3 in DNA: TGTGCCAGCATTCTAGGATCCTTGGAAGAGACCCAGTACTTC.

CDR3 amino acids: CASGSGSGNTIYF. CDR3 bases: TGCGCCAGCGGATCAGGATCTGGAAACACCATATATTTT. The chain carries TRBV4-1 and TRBJ1-3; no clear D gene. This CDR3 is built from 13 residues. Germline assignment: CDR1 MGHRA and CDR2 YSYEKL. Trimming removed 8 bases at V and 1 base at J, with 9 bases between.

The V gene is TRBV5-6, the J gene TRBJ2-3; weak D call: TRBD2 (5 bases). Trimming shortened V by 2 bases and J by 0 bases, and 13 bases separated the two germline ends. The CDR3 consists of 16 residues. Germline CDR1 and CDR2: SGHDT and YYEEEE. The chain's CDR3 is CASSLLGQTSTDTQYF. The CDR3 nucleotides read TGTGCCAGCAGCTTACTAGGGCAGACTAGCACAGATACGCAGTATTTT.

This chain joins TRBV5-1 and TRBJ2-2, with D possibly matching TRBD1 (6 bases). V lost 4 bases, J lost 2 bases, and 9 bases lay in between. This CDR3 contains 14 residues. Germline-derived CDR1 and CDR2 are SGHRS and YFSETQ. This chain's CDR3 is CASSPQGNTGELFF. The CDR3 coding sequence is TGCGCCAGCAGCCCACAGGGAAACACCGGGGAGCTGTTTTTT.

This chain uses TRBV18 with TRBJ2-7; 7 bases map to TRBD1. CDR3 length equals 14 residues. V shed 2 bases and J 6 bases; nucleotides not matched to a gene: 7. In germline, CDR1 is KGHSH, CDR2 LQKENI. The CDR3, as DNA: TGTGCCAGCTCACCAAACGGCTCAGGGGGCGAGCAGTACGTC. It translates to CASSPNGSGGEQYV.

This clone showed up just once. The J gene is TRBJ2-6, the V gene TRBV6-5; D might be TRBD2 (5 bases). This CDR3 is built from 14 residues. V lost 4 bases to trimming and J lost 1 base, with 5 bases between them. Germline V lookup: CDR1 MNHEY, CDR2 SVGAGI. The CDR3 here is CASSSGSGANVLTF. The CDR3 bases are TGTGCCAGCAGTTCGGGGTCTGGGGCCAACGTCCTGACTTTC.

This clone has only a few counts. The chain recombines TRBV19 with TRBJ1-1; D is possibly TRBD1 (6 bases). V was cut by 7 bases and J by 0 bases, with 12 bases left in between. CDR3 length equals 14 residues. Germline lookup yields CDR1 LNHDA and CDR2 SQIVND (reference sequence). The CDR3 DNA is TGTGCCAGTAATGACAGGCTCATGAACACTGAAGCTTTCTTT. Its protein is CASNDRLMNTEAFF.

The table lists this clone with a few counts. The chain combines TRBV6-5 with TRBJ1-5; no reliable D call. This CDR3 is 15 amino acids long. CDR1 is MNHEY and CDR2 is SVGAGI in the germline V gene. The V end lost 2 bases, the J end lost 6 bases, and 14 bases lay between the germline ends. CDR3 sequence: CASSYDMRGGQPQHF. The CDR3 DNA follows: TGTGCCAGCAGTTACGATATGCGGGGAGGTCAGCCCCAGCATTTT.

The chain uses TRBV9 and TRBJ2-1, with TRBD2 as a possible D gene (5 bases). V lost 0 bases to trimming and J lost 4 bases, with 11 bases between them. CDR1 and CDR2 from the germline V gene are SGDLS and YYNGEE. This CDR3 has 15 residues. The chain's CDR3 is CASSVGAGGYNEQFF. CDR3 in DNA: TGTGCCAGCAGCGTAGGGGCAGGAGGATACAATGAGCAGTTCTTC.

The chain couples TRBV27 to TRBJ2-1; D uncertain. The germline V gene has CDR1 MNHEY and CDR2 SMNVEV (reference sequence). The ends were cut back, 0 bases at V and 6 bases at J, with 12 bases in the middle. The CDR3 extends over 15 amino acids. Here the CDR3 reads CASSLSSWPLNEQFF. The CDR3 coding sequence is TGTGCCAGCAGTTTATCGTCGTGGCCTCTCAATGAGCAGTTCTTC.

The chain is built from TRBV18 and TRBJ1-2; TRBD1 agrees at 11 bases. Per the germline V gene, CDR1 is KGHSH and CDR2 is LQKENI. The V segment lost 3 bases and the J segment 7 bases; nucleotides outside the gene matches: 7. The CDR3 sequence is 15 residues long. The CDR3 bases are TGTGCCAGCTCACCCACATCGGACAGGGGGCTTGGCTACACCTTC. Translated: CASSPTSDRGLGYTF.

This clone was detected a few times. The chain employs TRBV7-2 and TRBJ1-2, with TRBD1 identical over 8 bases. The ends lost 5 bases at V and 4 bases at J; junction bases unmatched: 3. CDR3 size: 13 residues. Germline V gene lookup returns CDR1 SGHTA and CDR2 FQGNSA. CDR3 residues: CASSHDRGYGYTF. CDR3 nucleotide sequence: TGTGCCAGCAGCCACGACAGGGGCTATGGCTACACCTTC.

This clone turned up a few times. The rearrangement uses TRBV7-2 and TRBJ2-7, with D perhaps TRBD2 (6 bases). CDR3 size: 13 residues. The ends were cut back, 3 bases at V and 1 base at J, with 7 bases in the middle. Germline V gene sequence: CDR1 SGHTA, CDR2 FQGNSA. The CDR3 DNA sequence: TGTGCCAGCAGCTTGGCGGGGTCCTACGAGCAGTACTTC. Encoded protein: CASSLAGSYEQYF.